Listed below are T cell receptor beta chains from one sample, sequenced in a study of blood T cells in healthy people across ages. TCRdb passed the 5' RACE reads through MiXCR, listing each CDR3 protein once. The sample yields about 690,000 distinct CDR3 sequences, around 43% seen once. The sequenced sample was blood. All receptors derive from a man older than 75 in good health. Both conserved end residues are part of each CDR3. The D gene is left open where the match is weak. Clone size appears in some rows only: once, few, many, or a class for an expanded clone.

J gene: TRBJ2-7; D gene: -; CDR3 length: 13; clone size: -; V gene: TRBV7-8; CDR3 protein: CASRRLSRDEQYF; CDR3 DNA: TGTGCCAGCAGACGACTTTCTCGGGACGAGCAGTACTTC
J gene: TRBJ1-1; D gene: -; CDR3 length: 14; clone size: few; V gene: TRBV20-1; CDR3 protein: CSAPWEKGFAEAFF; CDR3 DNA: TGCAGTGCTCCCTGGGAGAAGGGGTTCGCTGAAGCTTTCTTT
J gene: TRBJ1-2; D gene: -; CDR3 length: 15; clone size: -; V gene: TRBV7-2; CDR3 protein: CASSLRQPNNYGYTF; CDR3 DNA: TGTGCCAGCAGCTTACGACAGCCGAATAACTATGGCTACACCTTC
J gene: TRBJ1-5; D gene: TRBD1; CDR3 length: 15; clone size: few; V gene: TRBV20-1; CDR3 protein: CSAKGTGEPNQPQHF; CDR3 DNA: TGCAGTGCTAAGGGGACAGGGGAGCCCAATCAGCCCCAGCATTTT
J gene: TRBJ2-5; D gene: -; CDR3 length: 17; clone size: -; V gene: TRBV7-9; CDR3 protein: CASRRIGGAVTYNEQYF; CDR3 DNA: TGTGCCAGCAGACGTATTGGGGGGGCGGTCACCTACAATGAGCAGTACTTC
J gene: TRBJ2-3; D gene: -; CDR3 length: 16; clone size: few; V gene: TRBV4-2; CDR3 protein: CASSQDPSRGGDTQYF; CDR3 DNA: TGTGCCAGCAGCCAAGATCCCAGCAGAGGAGGGGATACGCAGTATTTT
J gene: TRBJ2-7; D gene: TRBD1; CDR3 length: 17; clone size: -; V gene: TRBV4-1; CDR3 protein: CASSRTLPGQISYEQYF; CDR3 DNA: TGCGCCAGCAGCCGAACTTTACCGGGACAGATTTCCTACGAGCAGTACTTC
J gene: TRBJ2-4; D gene: -; CDR3 length: 15; clone size: -; V gene: TRBV9; CDR3 protein: CASSPGGAGGNIQYF; CDR3 DNA: TGTGCCAGCAGCCCTGGGGGGGCAGGGGGAAACATTCAGTACTTC
J gene: TRBJ2-3; D gene: TRBD2; CDR3 length: 18; clone size: few; V gene: TRBV7-2; CDR3 protein: CASSLEGLAGGRRNTQYF; CDR3 DNA: TGTGCCAGCAGCTTAGAGGGTCTAGCGGGGGGGCGTAGGAATACGCAGTATTTT
J gene: TRBJ2-7; D gene: TRBD1; CDR3 length: 14; clone size: -; V gene: TRBV6-2/TRBV6-3; CDR3 protein: CASSPGTGGPEQYF; CDR3 DNA: TGTGCCAGCAGCCCCGGGACAGGGGGCCCCGAGCAGTACTTC
J gene: TRBJ2-7; D gene: TRBD1; CDR3 length: 15; clone size: -; V gene: TRBV7-9; CDR3 protein: CASSLRTGGVYEQYF; CDR3 DNA: TGTGCCAGCAGCCTCCGGACAGGGGGCGTTTACGAGCAGTACTTC
J gene: TRBJ2-7; D gene: -; CDR3 length: 15; clone size: -; V gene: TRBV4-3; CDR3 protein: CASSQVRRGTHEQYF; CDR3 DNA: TGCGCCAGCAGCCAAGTGCGGAGGGGTACCCACGAGCAGTACTTC
J gene: TRBJ2-7; D gene: TRBD1; CDR3 length: 15; clone size: -; V gene: TRBV7-6; CDR3 protein: CASSLGDRENSEQYF; CDR3 DNA: TGTGCCAGCAGCTTAGGGGACAGGGAGAACTCCGAGCAGTACTTC
J gene: TRBJ2-1; D gene: TRBD2; CDR3 length: 19; clone size: few; V gene: TRBV7-8; CDR3 protein: CASSLGVGTSGTTGDEQFF; CDR3 DNA: TGTGCCAGCAGCTTAGGGGTAGGGACTAGCGGGACGACGGGAGATGAGCAGTTCTTC
J gene: TRBJ1-6; D gene: -; CDR3 length: 19; clone size: -; V gene: TRBV6-5; CDR3 protein: CASSYCHTGNPPYNSPLHF; CDR3 DNA: TGTGCCAGCAGTTACTGTCATACAGGGAATCCCCCCTATAATTCACCCCTCCACTTT
J gene: TRBJ2-5; D gene: -; CDR3 length: 13; clone size: few; V gene: TRBV24-1; CDR3 protein: CATSEGEQETQYF; CDR3 DNA: TGTGCCACCAGTGAGGGAGAACAAGAGACCCAGTACTTC
J gene: TRBJ1-2; D gene: -; CDR3 length: 11; clone size: few; V gene: TRBV28; CDR3 protein: CASSLLGGYTF; CDR3 DNA: TGTGCCAGCAGTCTCCTAGGAGGCTACACCTTC
J gene: TRBJ2-1; D gene: -; CDR3 length: 16; clone size: -; V gene: TRBV5-6; CDR3 protein: CASSSKPGVAKETQFF; CDR3 DNA: TGTGCCAGCAGCTCCAAGCCCGGGGTTGCGAAAGAGACCCAGTTCTTC
J gene: TRBJ1-1; D gene: TRBD1; CDR3 length: 14; clone size: once; V gene: TRBV7-2; CDR3 protein: CASSFFRGDTEAFF; CDR3 DNA: TGTGCCAGCAGCTTTTTCAGGGGGGACACTGAAGCTTTCTTT
J gene: TRBJ1-3; D gene: TRBD1; CDR3 length: 14; clone size: many; V gene: TRBV7-2; CDR3 protein: CASSPGGSGNTIYF; CDR3 DNA: TGTGCCAGCAGCCCAGGGGGGTCTGGAAACACCATATATTTT
J gene: TRBJ1-4; D gene: -; CDR3 length: 17; clone size: -; V gene: TRBV11-2; CDR3 protein: CASSFGLSGIGDEKLFF; CDR3 DNA: TGTGCCAGCAGCTTCGGCCTTAGTGGGATAGGGGATGAAAAACTGTTTTTT
J gene: TRBJ1-2; D gene: -; CDR3 length: 14; clone size: -; V gene: TRBV7-6; CDR3 protein: CASSPRTGTYGYTF; CDR3 DNA: TGTGCCAGCAGCCCTAGAACAGGGACTTATGGCTACACCTTC
J gene: TRBJ2-2; D gene: -; CDR3 length: 16; clone size: -; V gene: TRBV7-2; CDR3 protein: CASSLVIGGSAGELFF; CDR3 DNA: TGTGCCAGCAGCTTAGTGATTGGGGGCTCAGCCGGGGAGCTGTTTTTT
J gene: TRBJ1-2; D gene: TRBD1; CDR3 length: 14; clone size: -; V gene: TRBV20-1; CDR3 protein: CSALTGVTNYGYTF; CDR3 DNA: TGCAGTGCCTTGACAGGGGTAACTAACTATGGCTACACCTTC
J gene: TRBJ1-1; D gene: -; CDR3 length: 15; clone size: many; V gene: TRBV7-9; CDR3 protein: CASSLADGTNTEAFF; CDR3 DNA: TGTGCCAGCAGCTTAGCGGACGGAACTAACACTGAAGCTTTCTTT
J gene: TRBJ2-3; D gene: -; CDR3 length: 13; clone size: -; V gene: TRBV20-1; CDR3 protein: CSARDPAPNTQYF; CDR3 DNA: TGCAGTGCTAGAGATCCCGCCCCAAATACGCAGTATTTT
J gene: TRBJ2-1; D gene: TRBD2; CDR3 length: 19; clone size: few; V gene: TRBV5-1; CDR3 protein: CASSPSLVSGSSSYNEQFF; CDR3 DNA: TGCGCCAGCAGCCCCTCACTTGTTAGCGGGAGTAGCTCCTACAATGAGCAGTTCTTC
J gene: TRBJ1-4; D gene: -; CDR3 length: 12; clone size: few; V gene: TRBV10-3; CDR3 protein: CAIGQGSEKLFF; CDR3 DNA: TGTGCCATCGGGCAGGGGAGCGAAAAACTGTTTTTT